The entry below gives a single TCR beta chain sequence along with its context. This receptor's antigen is unknown. No base quality values were provided; no much bigger clone lies one nucleotide off. Reading from cysteine to phenylalanine, the CDR3 counts 16 amino acids. The retained sequence is limited to the CDR3, 48 bases, with the frame set at the first base. Relative to germline, V is missing 4 bases and J is missing 3 bases, with 7 bases of the junction outside any gene match. According to the germline V gene, CDR1 reads MNHNS and CDR2 reads SASEGT. Each collaborating institution followed its own protocols to collect whole blood in K2EDTA tubes. Collaborator samples were shipped for TCRbeta analysis as frozen whole blood, isolated PBMCs, or DNA extracted from either sample type. The data stem from a study of blood T cell repertoires in COVID-19 (dated by TCRdb to about 2020). Concerning the study at large: Collaborator samples came from the United States, Italy and Spain and covered acute and convalescent phases of COVID-19. Deeply sampled blood TCRbeta repertoires from subjects exposed to, actively infected with, or recovered from COVID-19 were included in the dataset. Nearly every sample came with metadata listing a de-identified subject ID, COVID-19 status, age in years and sex. The samples were drawn from the first 160 participants of the ongoing ImmuneRACE study and from 1,200 or so subjects provided by 6 global collaborators. The repertoires were released in a freely available public database meant as a resource for research on the immune response to SARS-CoV-2. Where available, HLA class I and class II types were taken from metadata supplied by the sample provider and were not determined by assay-based typing. The prospective study material was composed of cDNA or gDNA derived from T cells, B-cell-depleted T cells, or PBMCs. Study-wide conclusions, independent of this receptor: How much clinical and demographic metadata was included differed by source and by participant, and the metadata was provided uncurated.

The immunoSEQ Assay, a bias-controlled multiplex PCR, was used to amplify TCRbeta CDR3 regions from genomic DNA. The paper's processing steps were these. Within the assay, amplification of reference gene primers was used to estimate how many nucleated cells each sample contained. To quantify the absolute abundance of each unique TCRbeta CDR3 rearrangement, sequence reads were collapsed and filtered. Productive Simpson clonality was computed per sample as the square root of Simpson's diversity index over productive rearrangements. TCRdb retrieved this table from immuneACCESS and kept in-frame rearrangements only. Not all clones are present; in checked studies, unresolved V genes account for under half, and no reason is known for the remainder. D and trimming were read from the DNA, whereas the V and J calls and clone size are those reported in that table. The sample records tens of thousands of clones, about 86% of which are singletons. The ten largest clones capture about 2.8% of the sample.

The sequenced material came from peripheral blood. The receptor's source is a woman aged 55-69 years with acute or convalescent COVID-19. The sequence is built from TRBV6-1 and TRBJ2-3; TRBD2 aligns with 10 central bases. The DNA reads TGTGCCAGCAGTGGGACGCTAGCGGGAGAAACAGATACGCAGTATTTT. This translates into CASSGTLAGETDTQYF.